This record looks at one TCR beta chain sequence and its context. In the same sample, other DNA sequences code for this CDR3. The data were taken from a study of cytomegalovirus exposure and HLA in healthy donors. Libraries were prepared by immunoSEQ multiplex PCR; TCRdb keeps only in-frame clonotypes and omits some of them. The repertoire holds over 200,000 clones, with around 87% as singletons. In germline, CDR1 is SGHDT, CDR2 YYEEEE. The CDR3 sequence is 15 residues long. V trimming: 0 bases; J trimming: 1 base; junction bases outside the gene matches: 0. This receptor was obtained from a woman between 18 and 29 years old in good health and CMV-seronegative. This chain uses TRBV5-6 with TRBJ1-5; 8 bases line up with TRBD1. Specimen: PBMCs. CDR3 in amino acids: CASSLDRGSNQPQHF. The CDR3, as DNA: TGTGCCAGCAGCTTGGACAGGGGGAGCAATCAGCCCCAGCATTTT.